A single sample gave rise to the 31 T cell receptor beta chains below, sequenced in a study of shared clonotypes between healthy human individuals (dated by TCRdb to about 2020). Libraries were built with the immunoSEQ multiplex PCR assay. TCRdb obtained this table from immuneACCESS and retained in-frame rearrangements with V and J assigned. These tables miss some clones; where compared with another copy, unresolved V genes account for less than half of the shortfall, and the remainder is unexplained. The sample table holds under 650,000 clones, of which almost 97% were seen once. About 0.064% of the sample belongs to the ten largest clones. Sequenced input: naive CD4+ T cells sorted from blood. Interpreted using the paper, the cell subset or site label stands for: CD45RA+ positively selected. These receptors originate from a woman between 25 and 40 years old in good health.

This rearrangement joins TRBV19 to TRBJ1-2; D uncertain. The germline V gene encodes CDR1 LNHDA and CDR2 SQIVND (reference sequence). The length of the CDR3 is 16 residues. V gave up 3 bases and J gave up 4 bases, with 18 bases separating them. CDR3 amino acids: CASSMTTPGMGYGYTF. For the CDR3, the DNA is TGTGCCAGTAGTATGACAACCCCAGGTATGGGCTATGGCTACACCTTC. The full variable domain, rest sourced from reference TRBV19 and TRBJ1-2, is DGGITQSPKYLFRKEGQNVTLSCEQNLNHDAMYWYRQDPGQGLRLIYYSQIVNDFQKGDIAEGYSVSREKKESFPLTVTSAQKNPTAFYLCASSMTTPGMGYGYTFGSGTRLTVV.

J is TRBJ1-5 and V is TRBV10-1, with D tentatively TRBD1 (6 bases). V lost 4 bases, J lost 5 bases, and 15 bases lay in between. Germline CDR1 WNHNN, CDR2 SYGVQD (reference sequence). The CDR3 sequence is 15 residues long. The CDR3 nucleotides are TGCGCCAGCAGTGGCCCAGGGGACACCGATCAGCCCCAGCATTTT. It is translated as CASSGPGDTDQPQHF.

V usage is TRBV6-1 and J usage is TRBJ2-7, with TRBD1 matching 9 bases. CDR3 size: 13 residues. J was trimmed by 4 bases and V by 7 bases; bases with no gene match: 5. Germline CDR1 reads MNHNS; CDR2 reads SASEGT. The CDR3 DNA reads TGTGCCAGCACGGACAGGGGATGGTACGAGCAGTACTTC. Translating gives CASTDRGWYEQYF.

The rearrangement joins TRBV28 to TRBJ2-6; tentative D call: TRBD1 (5 bases). This CDR3 comprises 15 residues. CDR1 and CDR2 (germline): MDHEN, SYDVKM. Deletions cut 6 bases from V and 3 bases from J, with 12 bases between. The CDR3 DNA reads TGTGCCAGCAGCACCCGAGACAGTGGGGCCAACGTCCTGACTTTC. It specifies CASSTRDSGANVLTF. Filled out from reference TRBV28 and TRBJ2-6, the complete variable domain reads DVKVTQSSRYLVKRTGEKVFLECVQDMDHENMFWYRQDPGLGLRLIYFSYDVKMKEKGDIPEGYSVSREKKERFSLILESASTNQTSMYLCASSTRDSGANVLTFGAGSRLTVL.

This chain connects TRBV29-1 to TRBJ2-7, with 7 bases fitting TRBD2. The CDR3 contains 13 residues. CDR1 and CDR2 from the germline V gene are SQVTM and ANQGSEA. With 4 bases clipped from V and 3 bases from J, the junction kept 6 bases outside the gene matches. Here the CDR3 reads CSVGLAGVYEQYF. CDR3 sequence (DNA): TGCAGCGTTGGCTTGGCGGGAGTCTACGAGCAGTACTTC.

The chain links TRBV5-1 to TRBJ1-4; weak D call: TRBD1 (5 bases). V lost 1 base to trimming and J lost 0 bases, with 7 bases between them. The CDR3 runs to 15 residues. Germline-derived CDR1 and CDR2 are SGHRS and YFSETQ. The CDR3: CASSLTTATNEKLFF. CDR3 in DNA: TGCGCCAGCAGCTTGACGACAGCAACTAATGAAAAACTGTTTTTT. Drawing the rest from reference TRBV5-1 and TRBJ1-4, the complete variable domain is KAGVTQTPRYLIKTRGQQVTLSCSPISGHRSVSWYQQTPGQGLQFLFEYFSETQRNKGNFPGRFSGRQFSNSRSEMNVSTLELGDSALYLCASSLTTATNEKLFFGSGTQLSVL.

This sequence joins TRBV4-2 and TRBJ2-1; no firm D call. Trimming removed 0 bases at V and 0 bases at J, with 9 bases between. The CDR3 is 16 residues long. CDR1 is LGHNA and CDR2 is YNFKEQ in the germline V gene. CDR3 in amino acids: CASSQDLTRSYNEQFF. The CDR3 DNA follows: TGTGCCAGCAGCCAAGATCTAACTCGCTCCTACAATGAGCAGTTCTTC.

V usage is TRBV30 and J usage is TRBJ2-7; tentatively, D is TRBD1 (6 bases). The CDR3 spans 15 residues. The germline V gene encodes CDR1 GTSNPN and CDR2 SVGIG (reference sequence). V dropped 4 bases and J dropped 3 bases, with 19 bases sitting between them. The CDR3 nucleotides read TGTGCCTGGACGGCCCTGGGGCAGGGGAGCTACGAGCAGTACTTC. Amino acids: CAWTALGQGSYEQYF.

The rearrangement links TRBV29-1 to TRBJ2-1; no firm D call. Per the germline V gene, CDR1 is SQVTM and CDR2 is ANQGSEA. The CDR3 covers 11 residues. Trimming stripped 3 bases from V and 9 bases from J, with 9 bases between. The CDR3 sequence is CSVDYRTEQFF. The CDR3 DNA follows: TGCAGCGTTGATTACAGAACTGAGCAGTTCTTC.

The chain is built from TRBV28 and TRBJ1-2, with 7 positions matching TRBD1. The germline CDR1 and CDR2 sequences are MDHEN and SYDVKM. The J segment lost 5 bases and the V segment lost 2 bases, leaving 2 bases of the junction unmatched. CDR3 length: 13 amino acids. The CDR3 protein is CASSLQGEYGYTF. CDR3 nucleotide sequence: TGTGCCAGCAGTTTACAGGGGGAATATGGCTACACCTTC.

The chain combines TRBV7-2 with TRBJ2-1; the D is unclear. Germline V CDR1 and CDR2: SGHTA, FQGNSA. This CDR3 is built from 13 residues. V was trimmed by 5 bases and J by 7 bases, leaving 12 bases between them. For the CDR3, the DNA is TGTGCCAGCAGCCCGAGTTGGGCGAATGAGCAGTTCTTC. Translating gives CASSPSWANEQFF.

V usage is TRBV28 and J usage is TRBJ2-3, with D uncertain. Germline loops: CDR1 MDHEN, CDR2 SYDVKM. V was trimmed by 1 base and J by 6 bases, leaving 20 bases between them. This CDR3 is 17 amino acids long. Here the CDR3 DNA reads TGTGCCAGCAGTTTATCCGAACTATATAAACCGACGGATACGCAGTATTTT. It encodes CASSLSELYKPTDTQYF.

The chain combines TRBV29-1 with TRBJ2-7; TRBD1 matches 8 bases. Germline lookup yields CDR1 SQVTM and CDR2 ANQGSEA. Losses at the gene ends were 7 bases for V and 5 bases for J; bases not matched to a gene: 7. There are 12 residues in the CDR3. This CDR3 is CSGTDRVDEQYF. For the CDR3, the DNA is TGCAGCGGGACGGACAGGGTCGACGAGCAGTACTTC.

About this clone: This sample includes further DNA sequences coding for the same CDR3. The chain has TRBV20-1 and TRBJ1-1; D remains unclear. The CDR3 runs 11 residues. Germline CDR1 and CDR2: DFQATT and SNEGSKA (reference sequence). V was pared by 3 bases and J by 2 bases, with 4 bases between. CDR3: CSARDNTEAFF. CDR3 coding DNA: TGCAGTGCTAGGGATAACACTGAAGCTTTCTTT.

This rearrangement joins TRBV27 to TRBJ2-2; D not certain. CDR3 length equals 13 residues. Germline V gene sequence: CDR1 MNHEY, CDR2 SMNVEV (reference sequence). The V gene lost 2 bases and the J gene lost 3 bases, with 4 bases spanning the gap. CDR3 protein: CASSLTHTGELFF. Here the CDR3 DNA reads TGTGCCAGCAGTTTAACTCACACCGGGGAGCTGTTTTTT.

The chain employs TRBV19 and TRBJ1-2, with a weak D call TRBD1 (6 bases). Germline V lookup: CDR1 LNHDA, CDR2 SQIVND (reference sequence). This CDR3 is built from 15 residues. With 3 bases removed from V and 2 bases from J, the gap between germline ends came to 13 bases. Written as DNA, the CDR3 is TGTGCCAGTAGTATTGCGGGGGCAACCAACTATGGCTACACCTTC. Translated: CASSIAGATNYGYTF.

As to this clone: Other nucleotide sequences from this sample produce the same CDR3. This chain joins TRBV5-1 and TRBJ2-7; 9 nucleotides line up with TRBD2. V dropped 0 bases and J dropped 3; count of bases not matched to a gene: 4. This CDR3 is 15 amino acids long. Germline CDR1 is SGHRS and CDR2 is YFSETQ. For the CDR3, the DNA is TGCGCCAGCAGCTTGGGGCTAGCGGGGATCTACGAGCAGTACTTC. It encodes CASSLGLAGIYEQYF.

The chain uses TRBV27 and TRBJ1-1; D possibly corresponds to TRBD1 (5 bases). Germline CDR1 is MNHEY and CDR2 is SMNVEV (reference sequence). V gave up 4 bases and J gave up 10 bases, with 19 bases separating them. This CDR3 has 14 amino acids. Here the CDR3 reads CASSSLGRPGGAFF. The CDR3 nucleotides are TGTGCCAGCAGTTCTCTGGGACGGCCGGGGGGAGCTTTCTTT.

This rearrangement joins TRBV7-9 to TRBJ1-4; no definite D call. Germline lookup yields CDR1 SEHNR and CDR2 FQNEAQ (reference sequence). The ends were cut back, 4 bases at V and 0 bases at J, with 18 bases in the middle. There are 18 residues in the CDR3. CDR3 amino acids: CASSSTWARYATNEKLFF. CDR3 sequence (DNA): TGTGCCAGCAGCTCTACTTGGGCACGGTATGCAACTAATGAAAAACTGTTTTTT.

The chain recombines TRBV27 with TRBJ1-2; a weak D match, TRBD1 (5 bases). The CDR3 covers 13 residues. V gave up 2 bases and J gave up 6 bases, with 10 bases separating them. CDR1 MNHEY and CDR2 SMNVEV come from the germline V gene (reference sequence). CDR3 nucleotide sequence: TGTGCCAGCAGTTTAGGGGGTTTGAATGGCTACACCTTC. Translation: CASSLGGLNGYTF.

Details on this clone: Other DNA variants within this sample encode the same CDR3. The genes are TRBV18 and TRBJ1-2; no clear D gene. V gave up 0 bases and J gave up 3 bases, with 5 bases separating them. The germline V gene encodes CDR1 KGHSH and CDR2 LQKENI. The CDR3 covers 13 residues. The CDR3 region is CASSPPTDYGYTF. The CDR3 DNA sequence: TGTGCCAGCTCACCACCTACAGACTATGGCTACACCTTC.

V gene TRBV6-4 combines with J gene TRBJ2-1; D tentatively fits TRBD1 or TRBD2 (5 bases each). The CDR3 consists of 17 residues. CDR1 is MRHNA and CDR2 is SNTAGT in the germline V gene. V was clipped by 5 bases and J by 4 bases, with 21 bases between them. In nucleotides, the CDR3 is TGTGCCAGCAGTCCCTCGTATTGGGGGAGTGTATACAATGAGCAGTTCTTC. Translation: CASSPSYWGSVYNEQFF.

The V call is TRBV18, the J call TRBJ2-7; 9 bases align to TRBD1. V lost 1 base, J lost 5 bases, and 6 bases stayed unmatched. The CDR3 has 15 residues. Germline V gene lookup returns CDR1 KGHSH and CDR2 LQKENI. The CDR3 region has the DNA TGTGCCAGCTCACCACAAGGGGACAGGGTTGACGAGCAGTACTTC. This sequence encodes CASSPQGDRVDEQYF.

This chain links TRBV18 with TRBJ2-7; 10 bases map to TRBD1. J lost 0 bases, V lost 0 bases, and 11 bases had no gene match. Germline lookup yields CDR1 KGHSH and CDR2 LQKENI. This CDR3 is 19 amino acids long. The CDR3 DNA follows: TGTGCCAGCTCACCACCCGGGACAGGGGCACCCACGAGCTCCTACGAGCAGTACTTC. Translating it yields CASSPPGTGAPTSSYEQYF.

The chain has TRBV29-1 and TRBJ2-7; D unclear. Germline V gene lookup returns CDR1 SQVTM and CDR2 ANQGSEA. The CDR3 has 14 residues. V lost 4 bases and J lost 4, with 17 bases in between. Written as DNA, the CDR3 is TGCAGCGTTGTAGAGGCAGGAAAATCTTACGAGCAGTACTTC. Its protein product is CSVVEAGKSYEQYF.

In its sample, this clone was seen once. This chain links TRBV11-2 with TRBJ2-7; D not resolved. The V gene's germline CDR1 is SGHAT and CDR2 FQNNGV. This CDR3 contains 13 residues. V was shortened by 1 base and J by 2 bases, with 6 bases between the two germline ends. In DNA, the CDR3 is TGTGCCAGCAGCTTAGGGGTTCCCTACGAGCAGTACTTC. This sequence encodes CASSLGVPYEQYF.

This sequence joins TRBV28 and TRBJ1-2; possible D gene TRBD1, 5 bases. The germline gives CDR1 MDHEN, CDR2 SYDVKM. Between the trimmed V and J ends, which lost 7 bases and 8 bases, there was a span of 11 bases. The CDR3 has 11 residues. The CDR3 spells CASNPGRGYTF. Written as DNA, the CDR3 is TGTGCCAGCAACCCGGGACGGGGCTACACCTTC.

The rearrangement links TRBV5-1 to TRBJ1-2, with 8 bases aligning to TRBD1. The CDR3 runs to 14 residues. Germline values: CDR1 SGHRS, CDR2 YFSETQ. Germline trimming cut 0 bases from V and 8 bases from J; bases unmatched to any gene: 6. CDR3 amino acids: CASSLAGQGGGYTF. Written as DNA, the CDR3 is TGCGCCAGCAGCTTGGCCGGACAGGGAGGCGGCTACACCTTC.

The gene calls are TRBV5-1 and TRBJ1-4; 9 bases map to TRBD1. The CDR3 sequence is 14 residues long. CDR1 is SGHRS and CDR2 is YFSETQ in the germline V gene. The junction had 3 bases not matched to a gene; V was cut back by 4 bases and J by 5 bases. The CDR3 spells CASSTGTGNEKLFF. CDR3 nucleotide sequence: TGCGCCAGCAGCACCGGGACAGGGAATGAAAAACTGTTTTTT. The full variable domain, with the rest looked up from reference TRBV5-1 and TRBJ1-4, is KAGVTQTPRYLIKTRGQQVTLSCSPISGHRSVSWYQQTPGQGLQFLFEYFSETQRNKGNFPGRFSGRQFSNSRSEMNVSTLELGDSALYLCASSTGTGNEKLFFGSGTQLSVL.

The V call is TRBV29-1, the J call TRBJ1-1, with TRBD1 as a possible D gene (5 bases). The CDR3 has 14 amino acids. Germline lookup yields CDR1 SQVTM and CDR2 ANQGSEA. V was clipped by 3 bases and J by 4 bases, with 15 bases between them. CDR3: CSVDEEGRVTEAFF. CDR3 DNA: TGCAGCGTTGACGAGGAGGGGCGGGTCACTGAAGCTTTCTTT.

The J gene is TRBJ2-5, the V gene TRBV6-1, with a weak D call TRBD2 (6 bases). The CDR3 covers 19 residues. The V and J ends lost 4 bases and 5 bases respectively, with 29 bases between them. CDR1 is MNHNS, CDR2 SASEGT, per germline. CDR3 residues: CASSANSGETSGWWETQYF. The CDR3 nucleotides read TGTGCCAGCAGTGCGAACAGCGGAGAGACTAGTGGATGGTGGGAGACCCAGTACTTC.